The present T cell receptor (beta chain) was sequenced within a study of monozygotic twins with inflammatory bowel disease (dated by TCRdb to 2018 to 2020). Concerning the study at large: The complete study included about 30 monozygotic twin pairs: 19 IBD-discordant Danish pairs and nine German pairs, of which four were IBD-concordant and five were IBD-discordant. The search for disease-associated traits relied mainly on comparing, within discordant pairs, IBD patients with their genetically identical healthy co-twins. Each individual had, on average, about 151 000 unique TCRalpha sequences and 181 000 unique TCRbeta sequences available for analysis. Study-wide findings and limitations: Measured by the inverse Simpson index, TCRbeta repertoire diversity was lower in IBD patients than in their healthy co-twins. The results gave no support for a single strong signal or clonotype linked to IBD. Fewer clonotypes were shared with other individuals by IBD patients than by healthy twins, most markedly in patients showing signs of disease activity. Differing immunosuppressive treatments among patients may have added background noise and inter-individual variability to the repertoires. The analysis was unable to tell different T cell subtypes apart. Repertoire similarity did not differ between concordant and discordant twins, which could be due to limited statistical power.

The library relied on 5' RACE. For each TCR library, 3,000 to 3,500 ng of total RNA was used. For each sample, cDNA synthesis was carried out in eight separate reactions using SMARTScribe reverse transcriptase. During cDNA synthesis, unique molecular identifiers containing a 6-nucleotide sample barcode were introduced by template switching. Amplification of TCRalpha and TCRbeta cDNA involved two nested PCRs of about 15 and 9 cycles, and each PCR was followed by bead purification. Before amplification, the cDNA was both treated with uracil DNA-glycosylase and purified with the QIAquick PCR purification kit. The second PCR was the step at which Illumina TruSeq-compatible adapters and sample-specific barcodes were added. Library quality and concentration were assessed using TapeStation and Qubit, and approximately 5 ng of each library was pooled. Sequencing of pooled libraries was carried out on an Illumina HiSeq2500 single-index Rapid Run using 2 x 100 bp reads and custom sequencing primers. In the original analysis: MiGEC version 1.2.6 was used for UMI-based consensus assembly to correct PCR and sequencing errors. MiXCR version 2.1.1 was used to carry out V(D)J alignment, clonotype assembly and CDR3 extraction. To normalise gene usage, clonotype sharing and MAIT/NKT TCR abundance, the top 1000, 10 000 and 20 000 clonotypes in each sample were analysed. After downsampling to 27 000 UMIs, diversity was calculated as the inverse Simpson index using the vegan R package. Statistical testing used paired Mann-Whitney U tests on the discordant twin pairs and applied Benjamini-Hochberg correction for multiple testing. TCRdb reprocessed the sequencing reads and holds a single record per CDR3 protein sequence, with no DNA. The V and J calls here are based on TCRdb, not the publication. The record for this sample contains about 210,000 distinct CDR3 sequences. The ten largest account for 1.5% to 2% of the sample.

The CDR3 numbers 15 residues from cysteine through phenylalanine. No DNA sequence is on record. According to the germline V gene, CDR1 reads MNHEY and CDR2 reads SVGAGI. From each donor, an approximately 2.4 ml peripheral blood sample was drawn into PAXgene tubes and stored at -80 degrees C. Without T cell sorting, total RNA was isolated from whole blood using the PAXgene blood miRNA kit on an automated QIAcube. Deep TCRalpha and TCRbeta repertoire profiling with unique molecular barcoding was performed on peripheral blood of monozygotic twin pairs concordant or discordant for inflammatory bowel disease. Smoking habits were recorded for all twin pairs, and individuals were classified as current, former or never smokers. Regarding this clonotype: Its specific antigen is unknown.

The receptor chain draws on TRBV6-5 and TRBJ1-6; TCRdb designates TRBD1, a call that cannot be tested without DNA. The sequencing sample was made of blood. The source of this sequence is a human donor with ulcerative colitis or Crohn's disease, or a healthy co-twin of an affected twin (not recorded which). The encoded CDR3 is CASSYRGPFDSPLHF.